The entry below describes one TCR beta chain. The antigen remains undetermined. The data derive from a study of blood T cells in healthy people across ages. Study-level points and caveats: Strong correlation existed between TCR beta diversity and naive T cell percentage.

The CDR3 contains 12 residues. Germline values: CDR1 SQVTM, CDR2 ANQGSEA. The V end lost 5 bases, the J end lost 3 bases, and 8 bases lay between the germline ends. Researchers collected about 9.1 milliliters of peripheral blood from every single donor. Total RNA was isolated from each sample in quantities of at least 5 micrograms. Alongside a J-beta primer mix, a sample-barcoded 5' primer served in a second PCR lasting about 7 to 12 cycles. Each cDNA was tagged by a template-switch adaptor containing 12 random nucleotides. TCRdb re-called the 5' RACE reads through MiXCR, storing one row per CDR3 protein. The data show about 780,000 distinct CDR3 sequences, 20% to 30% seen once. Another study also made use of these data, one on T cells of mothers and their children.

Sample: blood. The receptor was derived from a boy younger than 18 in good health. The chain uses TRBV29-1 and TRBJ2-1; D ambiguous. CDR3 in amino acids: CSVKDLYNEQFF. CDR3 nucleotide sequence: TGCAGCGTTAAGGACCTCTACAATGAGCAGTTCTTC.